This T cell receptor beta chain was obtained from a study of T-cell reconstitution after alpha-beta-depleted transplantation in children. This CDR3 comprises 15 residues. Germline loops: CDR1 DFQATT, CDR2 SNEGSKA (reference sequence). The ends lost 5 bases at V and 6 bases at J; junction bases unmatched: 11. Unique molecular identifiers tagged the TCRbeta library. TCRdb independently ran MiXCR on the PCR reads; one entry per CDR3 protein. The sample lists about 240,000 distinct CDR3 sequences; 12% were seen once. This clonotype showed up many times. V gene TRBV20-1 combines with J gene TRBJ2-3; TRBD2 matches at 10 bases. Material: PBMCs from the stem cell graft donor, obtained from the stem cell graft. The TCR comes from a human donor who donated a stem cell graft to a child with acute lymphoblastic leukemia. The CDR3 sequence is CSAPKLAGQSDTQYF. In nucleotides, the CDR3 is TGCAGTGCTCCCAAACTAGCGGGACAGAGCGATACGCAGTATTTT.